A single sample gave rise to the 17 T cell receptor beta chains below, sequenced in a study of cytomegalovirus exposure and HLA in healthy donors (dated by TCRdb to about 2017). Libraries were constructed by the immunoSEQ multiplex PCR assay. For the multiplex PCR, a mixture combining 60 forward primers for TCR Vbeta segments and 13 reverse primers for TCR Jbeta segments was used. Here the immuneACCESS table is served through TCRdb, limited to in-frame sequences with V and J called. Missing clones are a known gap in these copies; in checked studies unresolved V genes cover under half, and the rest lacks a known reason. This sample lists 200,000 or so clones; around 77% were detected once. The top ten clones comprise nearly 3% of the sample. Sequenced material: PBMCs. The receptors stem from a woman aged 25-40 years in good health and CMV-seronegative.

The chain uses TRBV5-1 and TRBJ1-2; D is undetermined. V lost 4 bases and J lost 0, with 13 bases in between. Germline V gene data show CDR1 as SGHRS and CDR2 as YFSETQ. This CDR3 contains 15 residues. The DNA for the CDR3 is TGCGCCAGCAGCCCCTGGCAGACTCCTAACTATGGCTACACCTTC. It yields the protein CASSPWQTPNYGYTF.

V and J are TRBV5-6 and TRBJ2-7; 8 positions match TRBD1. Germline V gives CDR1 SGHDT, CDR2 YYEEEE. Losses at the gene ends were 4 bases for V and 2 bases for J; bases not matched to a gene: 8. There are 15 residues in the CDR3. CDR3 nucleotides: TGTGCCAGCAGCCCCCGGGACAGGTACACCTACGAGCAGTACTTC. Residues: CASSPRDRYTYEQYF.

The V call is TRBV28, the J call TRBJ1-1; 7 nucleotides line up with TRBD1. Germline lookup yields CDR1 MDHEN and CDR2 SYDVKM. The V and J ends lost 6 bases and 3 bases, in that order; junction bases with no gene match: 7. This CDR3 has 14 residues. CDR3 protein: CASRTTGYYTEAFF. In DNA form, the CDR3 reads TGTGCCAGCAGGACGACAGGGTACTACACTGAAGCTTTCTTT.

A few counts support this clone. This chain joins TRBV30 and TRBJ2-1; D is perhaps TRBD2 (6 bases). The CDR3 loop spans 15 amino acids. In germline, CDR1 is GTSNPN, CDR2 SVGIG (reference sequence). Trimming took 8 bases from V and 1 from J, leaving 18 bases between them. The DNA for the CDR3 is TGTGCCGCCTGGGAGGTGGAAATTTCCTACAATGAGCAGTTCTTC. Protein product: CAAWEVEISYNEQFF. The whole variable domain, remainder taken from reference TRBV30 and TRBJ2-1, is SQTIHQWPATLVQPVGSPLSLECTVEGTSNPNLYWYRQAAGRGLQLLFYSVGIGQISSEVPQNLSASRPQDRQFILSSKKLLLSDSGFYLCAAWEVEISYNEQFFGPGTRLTVL.

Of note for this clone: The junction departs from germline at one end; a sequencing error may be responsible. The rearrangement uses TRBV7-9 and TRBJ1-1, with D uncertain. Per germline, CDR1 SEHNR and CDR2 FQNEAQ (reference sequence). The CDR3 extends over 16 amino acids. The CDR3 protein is CSSSSKKTVPYTEAFF. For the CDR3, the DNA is TGTTCCAGCAGCTCGAAGAAAACGGTGCCATACACTGAAGCTTTCTTT.

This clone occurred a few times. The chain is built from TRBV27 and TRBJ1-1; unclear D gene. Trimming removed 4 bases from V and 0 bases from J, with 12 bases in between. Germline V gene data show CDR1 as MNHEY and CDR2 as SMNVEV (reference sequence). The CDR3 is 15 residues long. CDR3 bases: TGTGCCAGCAGTTCTTTTCGGAGCATGAACACTGAAGCTTTCTTT. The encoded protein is CASSSFRSMNTEAFF.

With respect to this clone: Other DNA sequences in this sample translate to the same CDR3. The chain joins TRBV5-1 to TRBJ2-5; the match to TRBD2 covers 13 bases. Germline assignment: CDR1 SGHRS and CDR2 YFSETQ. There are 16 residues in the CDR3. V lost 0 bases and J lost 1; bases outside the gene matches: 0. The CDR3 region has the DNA TGCGCCAGCAGCTTGGGACTAGCGGGGGGCCAAGAGACCCAGTACTTC. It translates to CASSLGLAGGQETQYF. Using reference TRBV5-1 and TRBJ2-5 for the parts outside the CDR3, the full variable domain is KAGVTQTPRYLIKTRGQQVTLSCSPISGHRSVSWYQQTPGQGLQFLFEYFSETQRNKGNFPGRFSGRQFSNSRSEMNVSTLELGDSALYLCASSLGLAGGQETQYFGPGTRLLVL.

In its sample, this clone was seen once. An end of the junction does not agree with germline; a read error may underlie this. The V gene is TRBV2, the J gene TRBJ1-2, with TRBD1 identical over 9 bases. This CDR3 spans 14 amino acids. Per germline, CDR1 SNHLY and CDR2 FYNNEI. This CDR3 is CASMTDRGNSGYPF. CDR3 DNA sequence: TGTGCCAGCATGACGGACAGGGGAAACTCTGGCTACCCCTTC.

CDR3 DNA sequence: TGTGCCAGCAGCTTGGGGGAGGGCACCCCTCGTAGGGAGACCCAGTACTTC. Translating gives CASSLGEGTPRRETQYF. The V gene is TRBV5-6, the J gene TRBJ2-5; TRBD2 aligns across 7 bases. The CDR3 consists of 17 residues. J gave up 5 bases and V 0 bases, and 13 bases lay outside the gene matches. Germline CDR1 SGHDT, CDR2 YYEEEE.

In nucleotides, the CDR3 is TGCGCCAGCAGCCAAGAAGGCGGGAGGTCCTGGAATGAGCAGTTCTTC. This codes for CASSQEGGRSWNEQFF. V usage is TRBV4-1 and J usage is TRBJ2-1, with 8 bases identical to TRBD2. Germline-derived CDR1 and CDR2 are MGHRA and YSYEKL. CDR3 length: 16 residues. Trimming took 0 bases from V and 7 from J; bases not matched to a gene: 8.

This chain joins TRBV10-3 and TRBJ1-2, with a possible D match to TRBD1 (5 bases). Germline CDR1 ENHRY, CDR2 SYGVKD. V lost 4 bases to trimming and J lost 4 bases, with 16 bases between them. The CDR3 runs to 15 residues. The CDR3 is CAISAAPGTPYGYTF. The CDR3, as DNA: TGTGCCATCAGTGCCGCGCCCGGGACTCCCTATGGCTACACCTTC.

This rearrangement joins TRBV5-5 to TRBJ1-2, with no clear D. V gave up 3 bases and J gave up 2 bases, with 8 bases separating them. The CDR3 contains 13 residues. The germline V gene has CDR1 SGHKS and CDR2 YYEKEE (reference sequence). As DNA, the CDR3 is TGTGCCAGCAGCTCCACACCGAACTATGGCTACACCTTC. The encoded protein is CASSSTPNYGYTF.

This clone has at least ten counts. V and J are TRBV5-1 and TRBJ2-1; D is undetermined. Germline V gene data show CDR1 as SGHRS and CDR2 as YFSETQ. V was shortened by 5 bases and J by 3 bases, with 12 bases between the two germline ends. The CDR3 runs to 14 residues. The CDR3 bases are TGCGCCAGCAGGTCCATAGCCGGCTACAATGAGCAGTTCTTC. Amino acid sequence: CASRSIAGYNEQFF.

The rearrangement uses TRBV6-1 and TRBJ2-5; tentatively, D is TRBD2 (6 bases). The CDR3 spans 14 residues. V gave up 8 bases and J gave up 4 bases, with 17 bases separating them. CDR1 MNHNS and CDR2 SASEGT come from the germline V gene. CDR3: CASGDSRRGETQYF. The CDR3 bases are TGTGCCAGCGGGGACTCCCGGAGGGGAGAGACCCAGTACTTC.

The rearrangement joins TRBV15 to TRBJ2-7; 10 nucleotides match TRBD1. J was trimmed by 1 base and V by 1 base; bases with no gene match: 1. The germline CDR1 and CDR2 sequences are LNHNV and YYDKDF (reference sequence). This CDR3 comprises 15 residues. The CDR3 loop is CATSRAGQGSYEQYF. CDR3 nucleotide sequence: TGTGCCACCAGCAGAGCGGGACAGGGGTCCTACGAGCAGTACTTC.

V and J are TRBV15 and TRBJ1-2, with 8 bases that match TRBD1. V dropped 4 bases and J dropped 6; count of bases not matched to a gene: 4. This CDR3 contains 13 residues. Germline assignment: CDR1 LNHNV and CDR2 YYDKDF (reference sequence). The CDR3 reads CATSTTGEDGYTF. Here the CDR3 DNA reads TGTGCCACCAGCACGACAGGGGAGGATGGCTACACCTTC.

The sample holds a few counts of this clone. Here the CDR3 reads CASSPEQGSNEQFF. CDR3 bases: TGCGCCAGCAGCCCTGAACAGGGATCCAATGAGCAGTTCTTC. The chain recombines TRBV5-1 with TRBJ2-1, with D perhaps matching TRBD1 (6 bases). The CDR3 runs 14 residues. Germline CDR1 and CDR2: SGHRS and YFSETQ. V was clipped by 4 bases and J by 6 bases, with 14 bases between them.